This entry lists 28 T cell receptor beta chains sequenced from one sample in a study of OX40 agonist ivuxolimab in advanced cancers. The method was immunoSEQ multiplex PCR; TCRdb's version includes in-frame clones alone and lacks a portion of them. The data hold about 72,000 clones, with about 87% observed a single time. This material consisted of CD4+ or CD8+ T cells sorted from blood, taken in a trial of the OX40 agonist ivuxolimab. These TCRs come from an adult with an advanced solid tumor such as melanoma, head and neck, liver or kidney cancer.

V gene TRBV7-9 combines with J gene TRBJ2-7; TRBD1 matches at 9 bases. Germline lookup yields CDR1 SEHNR and CDR2 FQNEAQ (reference sequence). Unmatched junction bases numbered 10, after V lost 5 bases and J lost 2 bases. The CDR3 covers 16 residues. CDR3 sequence: CASSNEARTGAYEQYF. In DNA, the CDR3 is TGTGCCAGCAGCAACGAAGCAAGGACAGGGGCCTACGAGCAGTACTTC.

The chain is built from TRBV10-3 and TRBJ2-1, with 9 bases that match TRBD1. This CDR3 region has 12 residues. Per germline, CDR1 ENHRY and CDR2 SYGVKD. Unmatched junction bases numbered 4, after V lost 9 bases and J lost 7 bases. CDR3 region: CAIQGAGNEQFF. CDR3 bases: TGTGCCATACAGGGGGCAGGGAATGAGCAGTTCTTC.

V and J are TRBV19 and TRBJ2-3; weak D call: TRBD2 (6 bases). V lost 6 bases and J lost 4, with 11 bases in between. In germline, CDR1 is LNHDA, CDR2 SQIVND (reference sequence). This CDR3 spans 13 amino acids. This CDR3 is CASRGGTADTQYF. CDR3 sequence (DNA): TGTGCCAGTAGGGGGGGAACCGCAGATACGCAGTATTTT.

The chain carries TRBV5-4 and TRBJ1-4, with a possible D match to TRBD1 (5 bases). CDR3 length equals 15 residues. The germline V and J ends were trimmed by 2 bases and 9 bases, with 17 bases remaining between them. From germline, CDR1 is SGHNT and CDR2 YYREEE (reference sequence). The CDR3 sequence is CASSFLRTTGQKLFF. CDR3 bases: TGTGCCAGCAGCTTTCTACGGACAACCGGGCAAAAACTGTTTTTT.

V gene TRBV27 combines with J gene TRBJ2-5; TRBD2 matches 10 bases. The CDR3 is made up of 13 amino acids. Germline lookup yields CDR1 MNHEY and CDR2 SMNVEV (reference sequence). Germline trimming cut 4 bases from V and 6 bases from J; bases unmatched to any gene: 2. CDR3 amino acids: CASSYSGRQTQYF. For the CDR3, the DNA is TGTGCCAGCAGTTATAGCGGGAGGCAGACCCAGTACTTC.

The chain combines TRBV21-1 with TRBJ1-2; the D call TRBD1 from the table was never checked on the DNA. TRBV21-1 is classified as a pseudogene. The CDR3 totals 14 residues. CDR3 loop: CASSNSRGPGGYTF. CDR3 nucleotides: TGTGCCAGCAGCAACTCGAGGGGGCCGGGTGGCTACACCTTC.

This rearrangement joins TRBV6-6 to TRBJ1-5; no firm D call. Germline values: CDR1 MNHNY, CDR2 SVGAGI (reference sequence). CDR3 size: 14 residues. Trimming cost V 2 bases and J 0 bases, with 5 bases left between them. The CDR3: CASSYRDSNQPQHF. The CDR3 region has the DNA TGTGCCAGCAGTTACAGGGATAGCAATCAGCCCCAGCATTTT.

A word on this clone: Distinct nucleotide sequences in the sample also encode this CDR3. The chain joins TRBV28 to TRBJ1-5; possible D gene TRBD1, 5 bases. V lost 4 bases to trimming and J lost 1 base, with 5 bases between them. The V gene's germline CDR1 is MDHEN and CDR2 SYDVKM. This CDR3 region has 13 residues. The CDR3 loop is CASSWGSNQPQHF. The CDR3 DNA reads as TGTGCCAGCAGTTGGGGGAGCAATCAGCCCCAGCATTTT.

The chain links TRBV10-3 to TRBJ1-1, with TRBD1 as a possible D gene (5 bases). There are 12 residues in the CDR3. Germline CDR1 reads ENHRY; CDR2 reads SYGVKD. V gave up 2 bases and J gave up 6 bases, with 7 bases separating them. The CDR3 here is CAISEGAAEAFF. The CDR3 coding sequence is TGTGCCATCAGTGAGGGGGCCGCTGAAGCTTTCTTT.

V is TRBV19 and J is TRBJ1-2; TRBD1 might be the D (5 bases). The CDR3 is 13 amino acids. The V gene's germline CDR1 is LNHDA and CDR2 SQIVND (reference sequence). V was pared by 6 bases and J by 4 bases, with 12 bases between. Here the CDR3 reads CASRGTARYGYTF. In DNA, the CDR3 is TGTGCCAGTAGGGGGACGGCTCGCTATGGCTACACCTTC.

The chain uses TRBV7-8 and TRBJ1-1, with D hard to call. This CDR3 region has 13 residues. Trimming left V 4 bases short and J 1 base short, with 7 bases between. Looked up from germline, CDR1 is SGHVS and CDR2 is FQNEAQ. The CDR3 nucleotides read TGTGCCAGCAGCTCCCCTGAGAACACTGAAGCTTTCTTT. Its translation is CASSSPENTEAFF. The whole variable domain, remainder taken from reference TRBV7-8 and TRBJ1-1, is GAGVSQSPRYKVAKRGQDVALRCDPISGHVSLFWYQQALGQGPEFLTYFQNEAQLDKSGLPSDRFFAERPEGSVSTLKIQRTQQEDSAVYLCASSSPENTEAFFGQGTRLTVV.

The chain couples TRBV28 to TRBJ1-6; D perhaps matches TRBD1 (6 bases). The CDR3 runs 13 residues. Germline CDR1 MDHEN, CDR2 SYDVKM. The V end lost 7 bases, the J end lost 8 bases, and 12 bases lay between the germline ends. CDR3 sequence reads: CASKSGGHSPLHF. The CDR3 nucleotides read TGTGCCAGCAAGTCGGGGGGGCATTCACCCCTCCACTTT. The complete variable domain, with remaining parts taken from reference TRBV28 and TRBJ1-6, reads DVKVTQSSRYLVKRTGEKVFLECVQDMDHENMFWYRQDPGLGLRLIYFSYDVKMKEKGDIPEGYSVSREKKERFSLILESASTNQTSMYLCASKSGGHSPLHFGNGTRLTVT.

The V and J genes are TRBV1 and TRBJ2-2. TRBV1 is a pseudogene locus. This CDR3 region has 14 residues. CDR3 nucleotide sequence: TGCACCAGCAGCCAGCTTAAGAACACCGGGGAGCTGTTTTTT. Amino acid sequence: CTSSQLKNTGELFF.

The chain carries TRBV7-2 and TRBJ1-6, with D maybe TRBD1 (5 bases). V lost 2 bases and J 0 bases, leaving 5 bases between the germline ends. Germline V lookup: CDR1 SGHTA, CDR2 FQGNSA. The CDR3 has 15 amino acids. Here the CDR3 DNA reads TGTGCCAGCAGCTTACAGGGCTCCTATAATTCACCCCTCCACTTT. Amino acids: CASSLQGSYNSPLHF.

The chain has TRBV2 and TRBJ2-6, with D perhaps matching TRBD1 (5 bases). This CDR3 has 16 residues. The ends were cut back, 7 bases at V and 2 bases at J, with 15 bases in the middle. Germline V gene data show CDR1 as SNHLY and CDR2 as FYNNEI. The CDR3 DNA is TGTGCCAGCACTACAACCAGGGTAGCTGGGGCCAACGTCCTGACTTTC. Residues: CASTTTRVAGANVLTF.

The V gene is TRBV6-5, the J gene TRBJ1-3; D unclear. V was shortened by 4 bases and J by 0 bases, with 7 bases between the two germline ends. Germline loops: CDR1 MNHEY, CDR2 SVGAGI. CDR3 length: 14 residues. For the CDR3, the DNA is TGTGCCAGCAGTTCCGTCGTCTCTGGAAACACCATATATTTT. Translating it yields CASSSVVSGNTIYF.

V and J are TRBV7-2 and TRBJ1-2; TRBD1 is a possible D gene (5 bases). Germline V gene data show CDR1 as SGHTA and CDR2 as FQGNSA. The CDR3 covers 13 residues. Trimming pared 3 bases from V and 7 bases from J, leaving 12 bases between. The CDR3 is CASSLVREGGYTF. CDR3 coding DNA: TGTGCCAGCAGCTTGGTCAGGGAGGGTGGCTACACCTTC.

The V call is TRBV11-2, the J call TRBJ1-4; 7 nucleotides match TRBD1. V was clipped by 5 bases and J by 8 bases; unmatched bases: 11. The germline V gene has CDR1 SGHAT and CDR2 FQNNGV. This CDR3 spans 15 amino acids. CDR3 protein: CASSPRQGNREKLFF. The DNA for the CDR3 is TGTGCCAGCAGCCCCAGACAGGGTAATAGGGAAAAACTGTTTTTT.

The rearrangement joins TRBV5-1 to TRBJ2-3, with TRBD2 matching 14 bases. The CDR3 spans 17 residues. The V and J ends lost 4 bases and 6 bases, in that order; junction bases with no gene match: 10. Per the germline V gene, CDR1 is SGHRS and CDR2 is YFSETQ. Here the CDR3 reads CASSGAGLAGVTDTQYF. The CDR3 DNA follows: TGCGCCAGCAGCGGCGCGGGACTAGCGGGAGTAACCGATACGCAGTATTTT. Supplemented by reference TRBV5-1 and TRBJ2-3, the full variable domain reads KAGVTQTPRYLIKTRGQQVTLSCSPISGHRSVSWYQQTPGQGLQFLFEYFSETQRNKGNFPGRFSGRQFSNSRSEMNVSTLELGDSALYLCASSGAGLAGVTDTQYFGPGTRLTVL.

The chain couples TRBV5-1 to TRBJ1-1, with D perhaps TRBD1 (6 bases). CDR3 length: 14 residues. Germline V gives CDR1 SGHRS, CDR2 YFSETQ. V shed 0 bases and J shed 7 bases, with 13 bases lying between them. The CDR3: CASSLDRQGGEAFF. The CDR3 coding sequence is TGCGCCAGCAGCTTGGACCGGCAAGGGGGTGAAGCTTTCTTT.

This clone appeared a single time. The chain employs TRBV4-2 and TRBJ2-2, with no clear D. V was pared by 5 bases and J by 0 bases, with 4 bases between. There are 13 residues in the CDR3. Per germline, CDR1 LGHNA and CDR2 YNFKEQ. The CDR3 region has the DNA TGTGCCAGCAGCACGCCGAACACCGGGGAGCTGTTTTTT. It specifies CASSTPNTGELFF.

This chain connects TRBV28 to TRBJ2-7; weak D call: TRBD1 (6 bases). Trimming cost V 7 bases and J 3 bases, with 13 bases left between them. The germline gives CDR1 MDHEN, CDR2 SYDVKM. The CDR3 runs to 13 residues. CDR3 loop: CASTQGYRYEQYF. In DNA form, the CDR3 reads TGTGCCAGCACTCAGGGGTACCGCTACGAGCAGTACTTC.

The J gene is TRBJ1-5, the V gene TRBV11-3; D is uncertain. The CDR3 has 13 amino acids. CDR1 and CDR2 (germline): SGHNT, YENEEA. The ends were cut back, 0 bases at V and 5 bases at J, with 5 bases in the middle. CDR3 sequence reads: CASSLDHDQPQHF. Written as DNA, the CDR3 is TGTGCCAGCAGCTTAGATCACGATCAGCCCCAGCATTTT.

This clone was counted a single time. The CDR3 DNA follows: TGTGCCAGCAGCTCAGGTGGAAACACCATATATTTT. Protein: CASSSGGNTIYF. V gene TRBV5-5 combines with J gene TRBJ1-3, with D unclear. From germline, CDR1 is SGHKS and CDR2 YYEKEE (reference sequence). Trimming cost V 3 bases and J 3 bases, with 4 bases left between them. The CDR3 has 12 amino acids. Full variable domain (missing parts from reference TRBV5-5 and TRBJ1-3): DAGVTQSPTHLIKTRGQQVTLRCSPISGHKSVSWYQQVLGQGPQFIFQYYEKEERGRGNFPDRFSARQFPNYSSELNVNALLLGDSALYLCASSSGGNTIYFGEGSWLTVV.

The chain uses TRBV5-1 and TRBJ2-7; D gene uncertain. Trimming removed 0 bases from V and 0 bases from J, with 7 bases in between. In germline, CDR1 is SGHRS, CDR2 YFSETQ. CDR3 length equals 14 residues. In nucleotides, the CDR3 is TGCGCCAGCAGCTTGGATGGGTACTCCTACGAGCAGTACTTC. Translated, it gives CASSLDGYSYEQYF.

This chain uses TRBV18 with TRBJ2-7, with TRBD1 matching 11 bases. The trim removed 6 bases at V and 5 bases at J, leaving 6 bases unmatched. CDR1 and CDR2 from the germline V gene are KGHSH and LQKENI. The CDR3 is made up of 14 amino acids. This CDR3 is CASSRGQGANEQYF. The DNA for the CDR3 is TGTGCCAGCTCCCGCGGACAGGGGGCCAACGAGCAGTACTTC.

V gene TRBV27 combines with J gene TRBJ1-5; D is undetermined. This CDR3 region has 15 residues. Germline CDR1 MNHEY, CDR2 SMNVEV (reference sequence). V lost 3 bases and J 1 base, leaving 10 bases between the germline ends. The chain's CDR3 is CASSFARTSNQPQHF. CDR3 DNA: TGTGCCAGCAGTTTCGCCAGGACGAGCAATCAGCCCCAGCATTTT.

The chain links TRBV9 to TRBJ2-1; D call uncertain. The length of the CDR3 is 15 residues. Trimming left V 0 bases short and J 0 bases short, with 7 bases between. Looked up from germline, CDR1 is SGDLS and CDR2 is YYNGEE. CDR3 in amino acids: CASSVGGRSYNEQFF. The DNA of the CDR3 is TGTGCCAGCAGCGTAGGGGGTCGCTCCTACAATGAGCAGTTCTTC.